These T cell receptor beta chains were read from a single sample in a study of blood T cells in healthy people across ages. TCRdb recomputed calls from the 5' RACE reads with MiXCR, one row per CDR3 protein. The sample lists roughly 1,800,000 distinct CDR3 sequences, about 50% occurring once. What was sequenced was blood. Receptors originate from a woman aged 40 to 49 in good health. The CDR3 runs from the conserved cysteine through the conserved F or W. The order of the fields is D gene, clone size, J gene, V gene, CDR3 protein, CDR3 DNA. The D gene is left open where the match is weak. Clone size is given for some rows only: seen once, a few or many times, or a class if the clone is expanded.

>.|.|TRBJ2-7|TRBV5-6
CASRLQSLAPLEQYF
TGTGCCAGCAGATTACAATCCCTAGCTCCCCTCGAGCAGTACTTC
>.|few|TRBJ2-7|TRBV20-1
CSARVPGEFYEQYF
TGCAGTGCTAGAGTACCAGGGGAATTCTACGAGCAGTACTTC
>TRBD1|few|TRBJ1-6|TRBV20-1
CSAKEPGTAAPLHF
TGCAGTGCTAAGGAGCCCGGGACAGCGGCTCCCCTCCACTTT
>TRBD2|.|TRBJ2-1|TRBV27
CASRTGTIEYNEQFF
TGTGCCAGCAGGACCGGGACTATAGAATACAATGAGCAGTTCTTC
>TRBD1|few|TRBJ2-1|TRBV7-2
CASRVGQGPYNEQFF
TGTGCCAGCAGGGTCGGACAGGGCCCCTACAATGAGCAGTTCTTC
>.|once|TRBJ2-7|TRBV28
CASIPRAGGHEQYF
TGTGCCAGCATCCCCAGGGCAGGGGGGCACGAGCAGTACTTC
>TRBD1|.|TRBJ1-2|TRBV5-1
CASSREQGGFYGYTF
TGCGCCAGCAGCAGGGAACAGGGGGGATTCTATGGCTACACCTTC
>.|few|TRBJ2-7|TRBV7-2
CASSWGSGASSYEQYF
TGTGCCAGCAGCTGGGGATCAGGGGCCAGCTCCTACGAGCAGTACTTC
>TRBD1|few|TRBJ1-2|TRBV6-6
CAIMTGANYGYTF
TGTGCCATCATGACAGGGGCTAACTATGGCTACACCTTC
>TRBD2|.|TRBJ2-3|TRBV9
CASSTTSGGNPDTQYF
TGTGCCAGCAGCACGACTAGCGGGGGGAACCCAGATACGCAGTATTTT
>.|few|TRBJ2-3|TRBV27
CASSLSPSGPDTQYF
TGTGCCAGCAGTTTATCCCCTTCTGGACCAGATACGCAGTATTTT
>TRBD1|.|TRBJ1-2|TRBV6-6
CASGTTGRTYGYTF
TGTGCCAGCGGAACGACAGGGAGAACCTATGGCTACACCTTC
>.|.|TRBJ1-2|TRBV19
CASSIPGEYGYTF
TGTGCCAGTAGTATTCCCGGGGAATATGGCTACACCTTC
>TRBD2|few|TRBJ2-7|TRBV28
CASSSPGLAALEQYF
TGTGCCAGCAGTTCACCGGGACTAGCGGCCTTAGAGCAGTACTTC
>.|.|TRBJ1-4|TRBV27
CASSLSWGKNEKLFF
TGTGCCAGCAGTTTATCGTGGGGTAAAAATGAAAAACTGTTTTTT
>TRBD1|.|TRBJ1-2|TRBV13
CASSGGGQVKNYGYTF
TGTGCCAGCAGCGGGGGTGGACAGGTGAAGAACTATGGCTACACCTTC
>.|.|TRBJ2-3|TRBV12-3/TRBV12-4
CASSLSSGTPTDTQYF
TGTGCCAGCAGTTTATCCTCCGGGACACCCACAGATACGCAGTATTTT
>.|.|TRBJ2-1|TRBV5-6
CASSLGSETYNEQFF
TGTGCCAGCAGCTTGGGTAGCGAGACCTACAATGAGCAGTTCTTC
>.|few|TRBJ2-1|TRBV10-3
CAISEKDGNEQFF
TGTGCCATCAGTGAAAAGGATGGGAATGAGCAGTTCTTC
>.|.|TRBJ2-1|TRBV20-1
CSARALDGYNEQFF
TGCAGTGCTAGGGCTTTGGACGGCTACAATGAGCAGTTCTTC
>.|.|TRBJ1-1|TRBV12-3/TRBV12-4
CASTDRIGSAFF
TGTGCCAGCACCGACAGGATCGGTTCAGCTTTCTTT
>.|.|TRBJ2-3|TRBV11-2
CASSSPQGGFVTDTQYF
TGTGCCAGCAGCTCCCCCCAGGGCGGTTTTGTCACAGATACGCAGTATTTT
>TRBD1|.|TRBJ2-3|TRBV14
CASRPRDSNTDTQYF
TGTGCCAGCAGACCCCGGGACAGCAACACAGATACGCAGTATTTT
>.|.|TRBJ2-7|TRBV6-5
CASSLSPLGLLYEQYF
TGTGCCAGCAGTTTATCACCACTCGGCCTACTCTACGAGCAGTACTTC
>TRBD1|.|TRBJ2-1|TRBV20-1
CSAQGERSYNEQFF
TGCAGTGCTCAGGGGGAGCGGTCCTACAATGAGCAGTTCTTC
>TRBD2|once|TRBJ2-5|TRBV12-3/TRBV12-4
CASSPTGLAGGPETQYF
TGTGCCAGCAGTCCCACCGGGTTAGCGGGGGGCCCGGAGACCCAGTACTTC
>.|.|TRBJ2-5|TRBV6-2/TRBV6-3
CASRPTGYHEQYF
TGTGCCAGCAGACCTACGGGGTACCATGAGCAGTACTTC
>.|.|TRBJ1-5|TRBV6-1
CASTNRGKGNQPQHF
TGTGCCAGCACTAACAGAGGGAAGGGCAATCAGCCCCAGCATTTT
>.|few|TRBJ2-7|TRBV4-2
CASSQAGELGVYEQYF
TGTGCCAGCAGCCAAGCTGGGGAACTAGGTGTCTACGAGCAGTACTTC
>.|.|TRBJ2-3|TRBV9
CASSVDRGYTDTQYF
TGTGCCAGCAGCGTAGATCGGGGGTACACAGATACGCAGTATTTT
>.|few|TRBJ2-5|TRBV28
CASSTPEETQYF
TGTGCCAGCAGTACCCCGGAAGAGACCCAGTACTTC
>TRBD2|few|TRBJ2-1|TRBV12-3/TRBV12-4
CASGGWGLAGGVSYNEQFF
TGTGCCAGCGGAGGATGGGGACTAGCGGGGGGGGTCTCCTACAATGAGCAGTTCTTC
>.|.|TRBJ1-5|TRBV5-6
CASSLWIGNQPQHF
TGTGCCAGCAGCTTGTGGATCGGGAATCAGCCCCAGCATTTT
>.|.|TRBJ2-2|TRBV6-1
CATHEAIQATNTGELFF
TGTGCCACCCACGAAGCGATACAGGCAACGAACACCGGGGAGCTGTTTTTT
>TRBD1|few|TRBJ2-7|TRBV5-1
CASSADRGLYEQYF
TGCGCCAGCAGCGCGGACAGGGGATTATACGAGCAGTACTTC
>.|.|TRBJ2-1|TRBV27
CASRVMVGEQFF
TGTGCCAGCAGGGTGATGGTCGGTGAGCAGTTCTTC
>.|.|TRBJ2-7|TRBV7-9
CAGSLVSVDEQYF
TGTGCCGGCAGCTTAGTTTCGGTGGACGAGCAGTACTTC
>.|.|TRBJ1-2|TRBV5-5
CASSWDGGSNYGYTF
TGTGCCAGCAGCTGGGATGGCGGTTCTAACTATGGCTACACCTTC
>.|.|TRBJ2-1|TRBV3-1
CASSPRGRTGPNEQFF
TGTGCCAGCAGCCCGAGGGGGAGAACAGGGCCCAATGAGCAGTTCTTC
>TRBD1|.|TRBJ1-4|TRBV4-1
CASSQGGQALGGSEKLFF
TGCGCCAGCAGCCAAGGTGGACAGGCACTCGGCGGGAGTGAAAAACTGTTTTTT
>.|few|TRBJ1-2|TRBV5-1
CASSWGSLYGYTF
TGCGCCAGCAGCTGGGGCTCACTCTATGGCTACACCTTC
>TRBD2|.|TRBJ2-7|TRBV5-1
CASRGLAGTYEQYF
TGCGCCAGCAGGGGACTAGCGGGGACCTACGAGCAGTACTTC
>TRBD1|.|TRBJ1-1|TRBV7-9
CASSGQGNLNTEAFF
TGTGCCAGCAGCGGACAGGGAAATTTGAACACTGAAGCTTTCTTT
>.|.|TRBJ1-5|TRBV4-2
CASSQWNNQPQHF
TGTGCCAGCAGCCAATGGAACAATCAGCCCCAGCATTTT
>.|.|TRBJ2-1|TRBV11-2
CASNLGGAGDEQFF
TGTGCCAGCAACTTAGGGGGGGCCGGGGATGAGCAGTTCTTC